The 2 T cell receptor beta chains below were found in one sample sequenced in a study of cytomegalovirus exposure and HLA in healthy donors. The PCR had 60 Vbeta and 13 Jbeta primers. Measured with immunoSEQ multiplex PCR; TCRdb has only the in-frame clones, and not every one. The data contain some 140,000 clones, roughly 83% of them singletons. Input material: PBMCs. The receptors derive from a female donor in good health and CMV-seronegative.

This clone was seen at least ten times. The chain carries TRBV6-1 and TRBJ2-3; weak D call: TRBD2 (5 bases). Trimming stripped 4 bases from V and 6 bases from J, with 17 bases between. Germline values: CDR1 MNHNS, CDR2 SASEGT. This CDR3 spans 15 amino acids. CDR3 residues: CASSVTFPQRDTQYF. For the CDR3, the DNA is TGTGCCAGCAGTGTTACGTTCCCCCAGCGGGATACGCAGTATTTT.

The V and J genes are TRBV11-3 and TRBJ2-1; 12 bases match TRBD2. From germline, CDR1 is SGHNT and CDR2 YENEEA. This CDR3 has 16 residues. The V gene end was trimmed by 0 bases and the J gene end by 10 bases; junction bases not matched to a gene: 7. DNA of the CDR3: TGTGCCAGCAGCTTAGATGCTAGCGGGAGGGTCAGGGAGCAGTTCTTC. It translates to CASSLDASGRVREQFF.